This TCR beta chain originates from a study of cytomegalovirus exposure and HLA in healthy donors. Findings of the study overall: In a later analysis, at a false discovery rate of 0.05, 16,951 TCR beta sequences matched HLA alleles. Researchers catalogued about 150 TCR beta chains as cytomegalovirus-associated. Rare TCR sequences predominated, though certain public TCRs were found in many donors.

Notes on this clone: Its matching antigen is unknown.

Use of 60 Vbeta and 13 Jbeta primers characterized the PCR. The data were produced by immunoSEQ multiplex PCR, yet TCRdb's version contains in-frame clones alone and is incomplete. The sample data list some 120,000 clones. The germline V and J ends were trimmed by 0 bases and 4 bases, with 9 bases remaining between them. The CDR3 runs to 14 residues. CDR1 is SEHNR, CDR2 FQNEAQ, per germline (reference sequence). The chain couples TRBV7-9 to TRBJ1-2; D ambiguous. Sequences were obtained from PBMCs. The sequence was obtained from a man younger than 40 in good health and CMV-seronegative. CDR3 DNA: TGTGCCAGCAGCTTAGCGGGCACACCCTATGGCTACACCTTC. It is translated as CASSLAGTPYGYTF.